This is a list of T cell receptor beta chains from one sample in a study of blood T cell repertoires in COVID-19. Generated by immunoSEQ multiplex PCR, the TCRdb table keeps only in-frame clones and is missing some. The profile covers about 120,000 clones, with around four fifths appearing a single time and around 16% taken by the ten largest. Sequencing was done on a sample of peripheral blood. These receptors originate from a man aged 55 to 69 with active or convalescent COVID-19. Each CDR3 is given with its conserved first and last residue. D genes are given only for firm matches. Expanded clones are given a class, and other clones once, few, many or no size at all.

TRBJ2-1,few,TRBV18,TRBD2,CASSPQAGAYNEQFF,TGTGCCAGCTCACCACAAGCGGGAGCCTACAATGAGCAGTTCTTC
TRBJ1-5,NA,TRBV5-4,TRBD1,CASSQMDRGGYSNQPQHF,TGTGCCAGCAGCCAAATGGACAGGGGGGGATATAGCAATCAGCCCCAGCATTTT
TRBJ2-5,once,TRBV6-1,NA,CASSEQGPQYF,TGTGCCAGCAGTGAACAGGGGCCCCAGTACTTC
TRBJ1-6,many,TRBV7-8,NA,CASSLGGGTYNSPLHF,TGTGCCAGCAGCTTAGGTGGGGGGACCTATAATTCACCCCTCCACTTT
TRBJ1-4,NA,TRBV19,NA,CASTLGRRTNEKLFF,TGTGCCAGTACCCTGGGTAGGAGGACTAATGAAAAACTGTTTTTT
TRBJ1-6,NA,TRBV5-4,TRBD1,CASSLGGGQAPNSPLHF,TGTGCCAGCAGCTTGGGGGGGGGACAGGCCCCTAATTCACCCCTCCACTTT
TRBJ1-4,NA,TRBV24-1,NA,CATSDATQATNEKLFF,TGTGCCACCAGTGATGCGACACAAGCAACTAATGAAAAACTGTTTTTT
TRBJ2-7,few,TRBV18,TRBD2,CASSPGAGTSYEQYF,TGTGCCAGCTCACCAGGAGCGGGAACATCCTACGAGCAGTACTTC
TRBJ2-7,NA,TRBV28,TRBD1,CASDVGTGDGEQYF,TGTGCCAGCGATGTAGGGACAGGGGATGGCGAGCAGTACTTC
TRBJ2-3,NA,TRBV25-1,TRBD1,CASSDTGVTDTQYF,TGTGCCAGCAGTGACACAGGGGTCACAGATACGCAGTATTTT
TRBJ1-2,NA,TRBV4-2,NA,CASSQDPRNYGYTF,TGTGCCAGCAGCCAAGACCCTAGAAACTATGGCTACACCTTC
TRBJ2-2,NA,TRBV24-1,TRBD2,CATSVPGLAGGPAGELFF,TGTGCCACCAGTGTACCGGGACTAGCGGGAGGGCCGGCCGGGGAGCTGTTTTTT
TRBJ2-3,NA,TRBV24-1,NA,CATSDFDGEQYF,TGTGCCACCAGTGATTTTGACGGGGAGCAGTATTTT
TRBJ1-6,NA,TRBV25-1,NA,CASYPSGNSPLHF,TGTGCCAGCTATCCTAGTGGGAATTCACCCCTCCACTTT
TRBJ2-5,NA,TRBV6-1,NA,CASSEGTVSLGTQYF,TGTGCCAGCAGTGAAGGGACAGTCTCTTTGGGGACCCAGTACTTC
TRBJ2-1,once,TRBV7-9,TRBD2,CASSSGRRSYNEQFF,TGTGCCAGCAGCTCCGGGAGGCGGTCCTACAATGAGCAGTTCTTC
TRBJ1-2,NA,TRBV18,TRBD1,CASSESAPGGGYTF,TGTGCCAGCTCAGAGTCGGCGCCAGGGGGTGGCTACACCTTC
TRBJ1-5,few,TRBV3-1/TRBV3-2,NA,CASSQEGAKAQHF,TGTGCCAGCAGCCAAGAGGGGGCCAAGGCCCAGCATTTT
TRBJ1-2,NA,TRBV11-2,NA,CASSLGSRDYGYTF,TGTGCCAGCAGCTTAGGGAGCAGGGACTATGGCTACACCTTC
TRBJ1-1,NA,TRBV19,TRBD1,CASSSLTGGLAEAFF,TGTGCCAGTAGTTCCTTGACAGGGGGCCTGGCTGAAGCTTTCTTT
TRBJ1-1,few,TRBV21-1,NA,CASSPRQTGDWRNTEAFF,TGTGCCAGCAGCCCGAGGCAGACAGGGGATTGGCGGAACACTGAAGCTTTCTTT
TRBJ2-1,NA,TRBV9,TRBD2,CASSPSGISYNEQFF,TGTGCCAGCAGTCCTAGCGGGATCTCCTACAATGAGCAGTTCTTC
TRBJ2-7,NA,TRBV27,NA,CASSSWDTAYEQYF,TGTGCCAGCAGTTCCTGGGACACCGCCTACGAGCAGTACTTC
TRBJ1-5,NA,TRBV9,NA,CASSPQGQPQHF,TGTGCCAGCAGCCCACAGGGTCAGCCCCAGCATTTT
TRBJ2-1,NA,TRBV6-2/TRBV6-3,TRBD2,CASSYRTSGSRYNEQFF,TGTGCCAGCAGTTATAGGACTAGCGGGAGTCGCTACAATGAGCAGTTCTTC
TRBJ2-7,NA,TRBV6-5,TRBD2,CASRPTSGTYEQYF,TGTGCCAGCAGGCCGACTAGCGGTACCTACGAGCAGTACTTC
TRBJ2-7,NA,TRBV7-2,TRBD2,CASSRTSGSDPYEQYF,TGTGCCAGCAGTCGGACTAGCGGGAGTGATCCCTACGAGCAGTACTTC
TRBJ2-2,few,TRBV5-1,NA,CASSSDPGAGELFF,TGCGCCAGCAGCTCAGACCCAGGGGCGGGGGAGCTGTTTTTT
TRBJ2-1,few,TRBV30,NA,CAWRAGAGNEQFF,TGTGCCTGGAGGGCCGGGGCGGGGAATGAGCAGTTCTTC
TRBJ1-1,few,TRBV9,NA,CASSRQLLNTEAFF,TGTGCCAGCAGCCGACAGCTCTTGAACACTGAAGCTTTCTTT
TRBJ2-1,NA,TRBV29-1,TRBD1,CSVERGGFNEQFF,TGCAGCGTAGAGAGAGGGGGCTTCAATGAGCAGTTCTTC
TRBJ2-3,once,TRBV12-5,NA,CASGIGAGKADTQYF,TGTGCTAGTGGTATAGGGGCGGGGAAGGCAGATACGCAGTATTTT
TRBJ2-7,once,TRBV28,NA,CASRGGSRAEQYF,TGTGCCAGCAGGGGGGGAAGCAGGGCCGAGCAGTACTTC
TRBJ2-1,NA,TRBV19,NA,CASSLRTDNEQFF,TGTGCCAGTAGTCTTCGGACAGACAATGAGCAGTTCTTC
TRBJ1-1,NA,TRBV19,TRBD1,CASSTTGGTEAFF,TGTGCCAGTAGTACAACAGGGGGCACTGAAGCTTTCTTT
TRBJ2-7,NA,TRBV7-2,TRBD2,CASSRAAGGRTGYEQYF,TGTGCCAGCAGCAGAGCTGCGGGAGGTAGGACTGGCTACGAGCAGTACTTC
TRBJ2-1,once,TRBV9,TRBD2,CASSVGKGLAVDNEQFF,TGTGCCAGCAGCGTAGGGAAGGGACTAGCGGTGGACAATGAGCAGTTCTTC
TRBJ2-7,NA,TRBV7-2,TRBD1,CASSLGQGTIEQYF,TGTGCCAGCAGCTTGGGACAGGGAACAATTGAGCAGTACTTC
TRBJ2-7,NA,TRBV15,NA,CATSRPGQGIYEQYF,TGTGCCACCAGCAGACCCGGTCAGGGCATCTACGAGCAGTACTTC
TRBJ2-3,NA,TRBV28,NA,CASTLGLSRSSTDTQYF,TGTGCCAGCACCCTTGGACTCTCACGATCTAGCACAGATACGCAGTATTTT
TRBJ1-4,NA,TRBV27,NA,CASSYREKLFF,TGTGCCAGCAGTTACAGAGAAAAACTGTTTTTT
TRBJ2-7,NA,TRBV27,TRBD2,CASRSHSSGSYEQYF,TGTGCCAGCAGGTCCCACTCTAGCGGGTCCTACGAGCAGTACTTC
TRBJ2-5,NA,TRBV5-4,NA,CASSLGGGRGETQYF,TGTGCCAGCAGCTTGGGGGGGGGCAGAGGGGAGACCCAGTACTTC
TRBJ2-4,NA,TRBV2,NA,CASSENNKNIQYF,TGTGCCAGCAGTGAAAACAACAAAAACATTCAGTACTTC
TRBJ2-7,NA,TRBV6-5,TRBD1,CASNRDRATEQYF,TGTGCCAGCAACCGGGACAGGGCGACCGAGCAGTACTTC
TRBJ1-4,NA,TRBV25-1,TRBD1,CASSEPGQGNEKLFF,TGTGCCAGCAGTGAACCGGGACAGGGTAATGAAAAACTGTTTTTT
TRBJ2-5,NA,TRBV7-6,NA,CASSLGQRGGETQYF,TGTGCCAGCAGCTTAGGTCAACGAGGAGGAGAGACCCAGTACTTC
TRBJ2-3,NA,TRBV28,TRBD1,CASSSGTGSTDTQYF,TGTGCCAGCAGTTCCGGGACAGGGAGCACAGATACGCAGTATTTT
TRBJ1-6,NA,TRBV5-1,TRBD1,CASSLTGADSPLHF,TGCGCCAGCAGCTTGACAGGGGCTGATTCACCCCTCCACTTT